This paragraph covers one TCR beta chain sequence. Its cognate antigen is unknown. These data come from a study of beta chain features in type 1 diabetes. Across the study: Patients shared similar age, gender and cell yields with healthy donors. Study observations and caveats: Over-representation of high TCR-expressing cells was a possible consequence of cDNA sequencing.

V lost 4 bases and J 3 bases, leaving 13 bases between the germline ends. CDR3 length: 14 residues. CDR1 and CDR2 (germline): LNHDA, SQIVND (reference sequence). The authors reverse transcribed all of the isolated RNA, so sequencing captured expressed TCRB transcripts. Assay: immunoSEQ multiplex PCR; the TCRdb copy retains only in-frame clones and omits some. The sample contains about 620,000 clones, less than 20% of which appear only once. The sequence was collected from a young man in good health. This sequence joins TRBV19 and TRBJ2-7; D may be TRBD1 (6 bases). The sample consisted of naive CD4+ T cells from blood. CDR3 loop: CASSTQWTVYEQYF. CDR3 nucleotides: TGTGCCAGTAGTACTCAATGGACAGTCTACGAGCAGTACTTC.